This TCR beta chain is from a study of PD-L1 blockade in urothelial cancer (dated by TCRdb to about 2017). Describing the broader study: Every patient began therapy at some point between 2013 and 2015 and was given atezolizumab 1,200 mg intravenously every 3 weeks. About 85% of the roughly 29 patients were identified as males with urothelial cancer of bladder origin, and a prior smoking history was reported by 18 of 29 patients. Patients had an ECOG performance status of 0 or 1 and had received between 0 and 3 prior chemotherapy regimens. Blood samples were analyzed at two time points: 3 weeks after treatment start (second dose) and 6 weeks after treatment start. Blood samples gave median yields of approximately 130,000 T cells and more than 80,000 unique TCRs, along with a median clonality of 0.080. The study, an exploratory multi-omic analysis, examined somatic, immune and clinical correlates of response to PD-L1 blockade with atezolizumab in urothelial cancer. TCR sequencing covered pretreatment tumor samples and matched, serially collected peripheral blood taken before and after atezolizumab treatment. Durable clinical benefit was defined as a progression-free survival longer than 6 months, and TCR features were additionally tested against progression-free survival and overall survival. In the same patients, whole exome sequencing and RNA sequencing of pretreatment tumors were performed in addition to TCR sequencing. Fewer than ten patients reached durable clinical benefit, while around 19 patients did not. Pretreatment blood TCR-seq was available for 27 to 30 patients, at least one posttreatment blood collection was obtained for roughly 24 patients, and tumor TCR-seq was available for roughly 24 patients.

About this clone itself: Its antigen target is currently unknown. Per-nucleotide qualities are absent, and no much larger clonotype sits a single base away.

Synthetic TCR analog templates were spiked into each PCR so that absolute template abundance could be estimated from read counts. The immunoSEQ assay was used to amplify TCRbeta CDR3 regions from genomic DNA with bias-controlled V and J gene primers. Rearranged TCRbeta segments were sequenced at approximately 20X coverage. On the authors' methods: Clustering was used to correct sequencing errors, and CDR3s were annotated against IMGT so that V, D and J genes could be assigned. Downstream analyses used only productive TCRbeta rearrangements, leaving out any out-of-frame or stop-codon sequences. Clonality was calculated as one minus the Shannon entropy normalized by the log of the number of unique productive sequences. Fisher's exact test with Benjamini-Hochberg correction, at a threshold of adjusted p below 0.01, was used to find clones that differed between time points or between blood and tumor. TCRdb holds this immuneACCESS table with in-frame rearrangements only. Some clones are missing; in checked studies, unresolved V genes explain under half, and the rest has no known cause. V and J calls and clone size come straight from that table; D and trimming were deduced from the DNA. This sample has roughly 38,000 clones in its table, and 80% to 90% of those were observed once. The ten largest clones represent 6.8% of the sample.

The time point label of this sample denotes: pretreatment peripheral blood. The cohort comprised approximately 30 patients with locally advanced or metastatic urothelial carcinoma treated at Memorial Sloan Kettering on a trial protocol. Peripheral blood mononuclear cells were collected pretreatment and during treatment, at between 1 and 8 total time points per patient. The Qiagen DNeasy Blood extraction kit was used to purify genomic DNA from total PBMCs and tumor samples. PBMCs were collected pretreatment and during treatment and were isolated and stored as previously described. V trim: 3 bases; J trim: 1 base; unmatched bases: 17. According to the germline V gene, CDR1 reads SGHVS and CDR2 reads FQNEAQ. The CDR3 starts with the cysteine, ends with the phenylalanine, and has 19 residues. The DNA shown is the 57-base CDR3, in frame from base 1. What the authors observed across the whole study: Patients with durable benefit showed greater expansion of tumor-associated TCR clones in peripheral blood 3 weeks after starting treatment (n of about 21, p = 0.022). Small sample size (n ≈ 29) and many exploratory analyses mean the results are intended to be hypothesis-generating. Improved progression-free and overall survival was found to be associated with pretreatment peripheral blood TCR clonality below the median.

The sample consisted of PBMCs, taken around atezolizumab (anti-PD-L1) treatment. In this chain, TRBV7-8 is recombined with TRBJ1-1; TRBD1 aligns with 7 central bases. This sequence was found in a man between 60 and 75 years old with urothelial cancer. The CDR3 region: CASSLTPGQTFLANTEAFF. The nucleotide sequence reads TGTGCCAGCAGCTTGACGCCGGGACAGACTTTTCTTGCGAACACTGAAGCTTTCTTT.